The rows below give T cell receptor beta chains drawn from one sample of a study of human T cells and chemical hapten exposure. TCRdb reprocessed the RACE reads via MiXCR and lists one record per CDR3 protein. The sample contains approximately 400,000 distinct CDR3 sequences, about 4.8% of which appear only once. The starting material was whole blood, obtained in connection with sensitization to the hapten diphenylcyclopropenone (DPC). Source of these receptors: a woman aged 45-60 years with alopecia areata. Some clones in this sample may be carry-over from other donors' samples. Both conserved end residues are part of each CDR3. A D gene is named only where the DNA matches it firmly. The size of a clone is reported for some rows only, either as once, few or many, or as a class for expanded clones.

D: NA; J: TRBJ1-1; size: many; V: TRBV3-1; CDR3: CASSHAERTEAFF; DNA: TGTGCCAGCAGCCACGCAGAGAGGACAGAAGCTTTCTTT
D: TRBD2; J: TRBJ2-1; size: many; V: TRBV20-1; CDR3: CSATGLAGGPREQFF; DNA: TGCAGTGCTACTGGACTAGCGGGGGGGCCGCGTGAGCAGTTCTTC
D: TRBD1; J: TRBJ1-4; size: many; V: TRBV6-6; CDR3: CASSPGTDNEKLFF; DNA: TGTGCCAGCAGCCCCGGGACAGATAATGAAAAACTGTTTTTT
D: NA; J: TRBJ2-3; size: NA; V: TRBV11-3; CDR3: CASSSTAGDTQYF; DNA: TGTGCCAGCAGCTCGACTGCTGGGGATACGCAGTATTTT
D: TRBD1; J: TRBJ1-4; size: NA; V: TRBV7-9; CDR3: CASSLKGQANEKLFF; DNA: TGTGCCAGCAGCTTAAAGGGACAGGCAAATGAAAAACTGTTTTTT
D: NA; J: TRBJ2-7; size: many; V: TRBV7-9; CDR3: CASSLAVGLSSYEQYF; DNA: TGTGCCAGCAGCTTAGCAGTTGGACTTTCTTCCTACGAGCAGTACTTC
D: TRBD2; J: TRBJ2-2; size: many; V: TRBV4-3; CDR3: CASSQDSGRAGGELFF; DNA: TGCGCCAGCAGCCAAGACAGCGGGAGGGCTGGCGGGGAGCTGTTTTTT
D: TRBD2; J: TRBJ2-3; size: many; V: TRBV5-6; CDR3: CASSLGSRGGTDTQYF; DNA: TGTGCCAGCAGCTTGGGGTCCCGGGGGGGCACAGATACGCAGTATTTT
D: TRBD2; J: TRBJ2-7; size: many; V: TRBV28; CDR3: CASRSYGLAANYEQYF; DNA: TGTGCCAGCAGGTCCTATGGACTAGCTGCAAACTACGAGCAGTACTTC
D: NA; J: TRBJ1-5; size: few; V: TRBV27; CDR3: CASSLEGLNQPQHF; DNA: TGTGCCAGCAGTTTAGAGGGACTCAATCAGCCCCAGCATTTT
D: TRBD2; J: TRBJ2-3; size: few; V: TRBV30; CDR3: CAWSVPAGHTDTQYF; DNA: TGTGCCTGGAGTGTACCAGCGGGGCACACAGATACGCAGTATTTT
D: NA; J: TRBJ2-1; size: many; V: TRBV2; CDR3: CATPGSGTYNEQFF; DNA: TGTGCCACCCCCGGCTCCGGAACTTACAATGAGCAGTTCTTC
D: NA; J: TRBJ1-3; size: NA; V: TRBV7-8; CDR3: CASSSHSAPTGNTIYF; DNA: TGTGCCAGCAGCTCCCACAGTGCCCCAACTGGAAACACCATATATTTT
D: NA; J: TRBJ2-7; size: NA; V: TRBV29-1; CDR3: CSVGEGVAPTEQYF; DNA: TGCAGCGTTGGGGAGGGGGTAGCGCCTACCGAGCAGTACTTC
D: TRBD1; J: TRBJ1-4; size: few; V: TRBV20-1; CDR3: CSAKGRGQVEKLFF; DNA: TGCAGTGCGAAGGGGAGGGGGCAGGTGGAAAAACTGTTTTTT
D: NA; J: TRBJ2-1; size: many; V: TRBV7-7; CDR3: CASSHPGDEQFF; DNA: TGTGCCAGCAGCCACCCAGGAGATGAGCAGTTCTTC
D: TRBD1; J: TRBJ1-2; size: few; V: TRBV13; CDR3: CASSQDRVTDGYTF; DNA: TGTGCCAGCAGCCAGGACAGGGTAACTGATGGCTACACCTTC
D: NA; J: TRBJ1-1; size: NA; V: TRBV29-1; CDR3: CSVEGTRNTEAFF; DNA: TGCAGCGTTGAAGGTACGAGGAACACTGAAGCTTTCTTT
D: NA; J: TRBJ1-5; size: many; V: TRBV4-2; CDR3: CASSQVDQPQHF; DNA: TGTGCCAGCAGCCAAGTAGATCAGCCCCAGCATTTT
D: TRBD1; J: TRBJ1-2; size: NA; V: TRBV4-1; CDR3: CASSQGSDRAFTF; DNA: TGCGCCAGCAGCCAGGGATCGGACAGGGCTTTCACCTTC
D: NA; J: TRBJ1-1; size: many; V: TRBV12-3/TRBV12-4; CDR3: CASSLGGSRWAFF; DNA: TGTGCCAGCAGTTTGGGAGGATCGCGGTGGGCTTTCTTT
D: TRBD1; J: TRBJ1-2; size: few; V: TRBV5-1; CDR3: CASSLTGQGGTRGYTF; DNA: TGCGCCAGCAGCTTAACCGGACAGGGCGGGACTAGAGGCTACACCTTC
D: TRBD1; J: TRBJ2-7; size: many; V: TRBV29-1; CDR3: CSVLGTGGSLSGTVQYF; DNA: TGCAGCGTCCTTGGGACAGGGGGCTCCTTAAGCGGGACAGTGCAGTACTTC
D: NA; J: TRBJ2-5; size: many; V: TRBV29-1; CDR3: CSVFFVGALTAQYF; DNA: TGCAGCGTTTTCTTCGTGGGGGCCCTCACTGCCCAGTACTTC
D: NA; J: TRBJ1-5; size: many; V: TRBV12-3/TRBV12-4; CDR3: CASSFSELSNQPQHF; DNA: TGTGCCAGCAGTTTCTCGGAGCTTAGCAATCAGCCCCAGCATTTT
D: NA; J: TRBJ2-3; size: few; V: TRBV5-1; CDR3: CASRYTSDTQYF; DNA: TGCGCCAGCAGGTATACTAGCGATACGCAGTATTTT
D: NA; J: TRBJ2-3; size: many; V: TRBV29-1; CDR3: CSVPLPDSTQYF; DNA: TGCAGCGTCCCACTCCCAGACTCTACGCAGTATTTT
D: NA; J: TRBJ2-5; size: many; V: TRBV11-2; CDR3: CASSLLGLGTQYF; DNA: TGTGCCAGCAGCTTATTGGGCCTGGGGACCCAGTACTTC
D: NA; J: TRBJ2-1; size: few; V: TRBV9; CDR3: CASSARVRDEQFF; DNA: TGTGCCAGCAGCGCCAGGGTCAGGGATGAGCAGTTCTTC
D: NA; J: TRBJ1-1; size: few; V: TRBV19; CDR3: CASSGVRTGQRNTEAFF; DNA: TGTGCCAGTAGTGGGGTCAGAACGGGGCAGAGGAACACTGAAGCTTTCTTT
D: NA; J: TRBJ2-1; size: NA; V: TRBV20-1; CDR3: CSAPVRVSYNEQFF; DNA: TGCAGTGCTCCCGTTAGGGTGTCCTACAATGAGCAGTTCTTC
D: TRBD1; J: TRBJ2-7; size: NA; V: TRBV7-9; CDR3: CASSFPGQVHEQYF; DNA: TGTGCCAGCAGCTTTCCGGGACAGGTCCACGAGCAGTACTTC
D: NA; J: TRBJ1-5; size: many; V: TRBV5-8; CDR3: CASSNRVEGNQPQHF; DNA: TGTGCCAGCAGCAACAGGGTTGAGGGCAATCAGCCCCAGCATTTT